This TCR beta chain stems from a study of blood T cell repertoires in COVID-19. There are 17 residues in the CDR3. CDR1 and CDR2 from the germline V gene are SGHTA and FQGNSA. V lost 2 bases, J lost 1 base, and 8 bases stayed unmatched. Methods used by the authors: Counts of nucleated cells, estimated from reference gene primer amplification, were obtained. Measured with immunoSEQ multiplex PCR; TCRdb has only the in-frame clones, and not every one. The V and J calls and the clone size are those of that table, but D and trimming were determined from the DNA. The sample consists of under 250,000 clones, around 86% of them appearing once.

Specimen: peripheral blood. This TCR came from a woman aged 70-85 years with active or convalescent COVID-19. The gene calls are TRBV7-2 and TRBJ2-7, with 10 bases that match TRBD1. The CDR3 region has the DNA TGTGCCAGCAGCTTACAATCCGGGACAGGGGCTTCCTACGAGCAGTACTTC. Translating gives CASSLQSGTGASYEQYF.